This TCR beta chain was recorded in a study of blood T cell repertoires in COVID-19. Study in general: PBMCs, B-cell-depleted T cells, or T cells provided the cDNA or gDNA that made up the material.

In the original analysis: Reference gene primers were amplified, and this amplification served to estimate nucleated cell counts. Assay: immunoSEQ multiplex PCR; the TCRdb copy retains only in-frame clones and omits some. That table gives V, J and clone size, and the DNA gave D and trimming. The sample has about 400,000 clones; around 92% are singletons. This clone was counted only a few times. The CDR3 loop spans 13 amino acids. The trim removed 6 bases at V and 2 bases at J, leaving 2 bases unmatched. CDR1 SGHRS and CDR2 YFSETQ come from the germline V gene. Residents of around 24 US areas, aged roughly 18 to 89 years, made up the participants. Symptom resolution, clearance, or two negative PCRs marked donors in Cohort 3 as recovered.

The TCR comes from a woman under 40 who had recovered from COVID-19. The sequenced sample consisted of PBMCs or T cells enriched from blood (not recorded which). V and J are TRBV5-1 and TRBJ2-7; TRBD1 matches at 10 bases. CDR3 in amino acids: CASTGTGAYEQYF. CDR3 in DNA: TGCGCCAGCACCGGGACAGGGGCCTACGAGCAGTACTTC.